This T cell receptor (beta chain) was profiled in a study of blood T cell repertoires in COVID-19. Study-level background: There were acute and convalescent COVID-19 samples, and they came from the United States, Italy and Spain. PBMCs, B-cell-depleted T cells, or T cells provided the cDNA or gDNA that made up the material.

Trimming left V 2 bases short and J 3 bases short, with 11 bases between. Germline V gives CDR1 MDHEN, CDR2 SYDVKM. The CDR3 runs 14 residues. Methods used by the authors: Nucleated cell number was recorded as an estimate derived from reference gene primer amplification. Only in-frame clones appear in the TCRdb table, and some are missing; sequencing was by immunoSEQ multiplex PCR. V, J and clone size were drawn from that table, and D and trimming were deduced from the DNA. Of around 70,000 clones in the sample, over 70% were seen once. Sequenced: peripheral blood. The source is a man in his 70s who had recovered from COVID-19. The chain couples TRBV28 to TRBJ2-7; perhaps TRBD1 as D (5 bases). CDR3 loop: CASSLRYRNYEQYF. CDR3 coding DNA: TGTGCCAGCAGTTTAAGGTACAGGAACTACGAGCAGTACTTC.